This T cell receptor (beta chain) is drawn from a study of T cell changes during pregnancy in multiple sclerosis. This table comes from immunoSEQ multiplex PCR, and its TCRdb copy is limited to in-frame clones, with some not included. Among 40,000 to 60,000 clones listed, about 92% were seen once. The CDR3 extends over 14 amino acids. CDR1 SGHRS and CDR2 YFSETQ come from the germline V gene. Trimming removed 4 bases at V and 1 base at J, with 8 bases between. The source material was CD4+ T cells from peripheral blood mononuclear cells, sampled before pregnancy. V is TRBV5-1 and J is TRBJ2-2; D not resolved. The clonotype originates from a female donor with multiple sclerosis, enrolled in a pregnancy study. This CDR3 reads CASSPLRNTGELFF. CDR3 DNA: TGCGCCAGCAGCCCTTTGAGGAACACCGGGGAGCTGTTTTTT.